The 16 T cell receptor beta chains listed next were all sequenced from one sample in a study of blood T cell repertoires in COVID-19. Libraries were prepared by immunoSEQ multiplex PCR; TCRdb keeps only in-frame clonotypes and omits some of them. Found here are about 90,000 clones, 65% to 85% of them singletons; the top ten hold 31%. Specimen: peripheral blood. These receptors all come from a woman aged 80 or over with active or convalescent COVID-19.

J is TRBJ2-1 and V is TRBV11-3; D possibly corresponds to TRBD1 (5 bases). V was pared by 5 bases and J by 12 bases, with 14 bases between. The CDR3 totals 12 residues. The germline CDR1 and CDR2 sequences are SGHNT and YENEEA. CDR3: CASSQPGKGQFF. The CDR3 nucleotides read TGTGCCAGCAGCCAACCAGGGAAGGGGCAGTTCTTC.

This rearrangement joins TRBV7-3 to TRBJ2-1, with TRBD1 identical over 8 bases. J was trimmed by 0 bases and V by 5 bases; bases with no gene match: 3. This CDR3 region has 15 residues. From germline, CDR1 is SGHTA and CDR2 FQGTGA. The CDR3 DNA sequence: TGTGCCAGCAGCCCTCAGGGGGCCTCCTACAATGAGCAGTTCTTC. Residues: CASSPQGASYNEQFF.

The J gene is TRBJ2-5, the V gene TRBV10-3, with TRBD1 matching over 12 bases. The trim removed 6 bases at V and 5 bases at J, leaving 10 bases unmatched. Germline V CDR1 and CDR2: ENHRY, SYGVKD. CDR3 size: 16 residues. The CDR3 reads CAIRTGTGGGPETQYF. The CDR3 region has the DNA TGTGCCATCAGAACCGGGACAGGGGGCGGTCCGGAGACCCAGTACTTC.

This chain connects TRBV28 to TRBJ2-7; 8 nucleotides agree with TRBD1. Germline V lookup: CDR1 MDHEN, CDR2 SYDVKM. J was trimmed by 0 bases and V by 8 bases; bases with no gene match: 6. The length of the CDR3 is 14 residues. As DNA, the CDR3 is TGTGCCAGCCAGCTGACAGGGGCCTCCTACGAGCAGTACTTC. Translating it yields CASQLTGASYEQYF. Using reference TRBV28 and TRBJ2-7 for the parts outside the CDR3, the full variable domain is DVKVTQSSRYLVKRTGEKVFLECVQDMDHENMFWYRQDPGLGLRLIYFSYDVKMKEKGDIPEGYSVSREKKERFSLILESASTNQTSMYLCASQLTGASYEQYFGPGTRLTVT.

This chain connects TRBV6-2 or TRBV6-3 to TRBJ1-3, with D perhaps TRBD1 (5 bases). Germline lookup yields CDR1 MNHEY and CDR2 SVGEGT. The germline V and J ends were trimmed by 3 bases and 0 bases, with 15 bases remaining between them. The CDR3 extends over 17 amino acids. As DNA, the CDR3 is TGTGCCAGCAGTTATTCCACCGACAGCTTCTCTGGAAACACCATATATTTT. It is translated as CASSYSTDSFSGNTIYF.

This clone was recorded a few times. This rearrangement joins TRBV29-1 to TRBJ1-6, with 7 bases lining up with TRBD1. CDR3 length equals 14 residues. Germline assignment: CDR1 SQVTM and CDR2 ANQGSEA. The V gene end was trimmed by 7 bases and the J gene end by 9 bases; junction bases not matched to a gene: 12. DNA of the CDR3: TGCAGCGCAGGGGGGGAGGCAGGATCTTCACCCCTCCACTTT. It codes for CSAGGEAGSSPLHF.

The CDR3 bases are TGTGCCAGCAATGAGGGACAGGTGGACAATGAGCAGTTCTTC. As protein: CASNEGQVDNEQFF. The V call is TRBV2, the J call TRBJ2-1; TRBD1 aligns across 8 bases. The CDR3 totals 14 residues. Unmatched junction bases numbered 7, after V lost 7 bases and J lost 5 bases. CDR1 and CDR2 (germline): SNHLY, FYNNEI. Complete variable domain (other parts from reference TRBV2 and TRBJ2-1): EPEVTQTPSHQVTQMGQEVILRCVPISNHLYFYWYRQILGQKVEFLVSFYNNEISEKSEIFDDQFSVERPDGSNFTLKIRSTKLEDSAMYFCASNEGQVDNEQFFGPGTRLTVL.

The genes are TRBV10-3 and TRBJ1-1; no reliable D call. Germline V lookup: CDR1 ENHRY, CDR2 SYGVKD. This CDR3 region has 13 residues. Trimming took 3 bases from V and 2 from J, leaving 7 bases between them. The CDR3 coding sequence is TGTGCCATCAGTGATCCAAAAAACACTGAAGCTTTCTTT. This sequence encodes CAISDPKNTEAFF.

Only a few counts were recorded for this clone. V gene TRBV2 combines with J gene TRBJ1-6; unclear D gene. Between the trimmed V and J ends, which lost 4 bases and 7 bases, there was a span of 8 bases. This CDR3 is 13 amino acids long. The germline CDR1 and CDR2 sequences are SNHLY and FYNNEI. The CDR3 DNA reads as TGTGCCAGCAGTGCCAACAGCAATTCACCCCTCCACTTT. Translated, it gives CASSANSNSPLHF. The variable domain in full, completed from reference TRBV2 and TRBJ1-6, reads EPEVTQTPSHQVTQMGQEVILRCVPISNHLYFYWYRQILGQKVEFLVSFYNNEISEKSEIFDDQFSVERPDGSNFTLKIRSTKLEDSAMYFCASSANSNSPLHFGNGTRLTVT.

The V call is TRBV3-1 (or the pseudogene TRBV3-2), the J call TRBJ2-7; no clear D gene. V lost 3 bases, J lost 6 bases, and 6 bases lay in between. Germline-derived CDR1 and CDR2 are LGHDT and YNNKEL (reference sequence). This CDR3 is 11 amino acids long. The CDR3 reads CASSQQREQYF. CDR3 DNA sequence: TGTGCCAGCAGCCAGCAGCGCGAGCAGTACTTC.

The chain combines TRBV29-1 with TRBJ2-5; 8 bases match TRBD1. V lost 6 bases, J lost 3 bases, and 6 bases stayed unmatched. In germline, CDR1 is SQVTM, CDR2 ANQGSEA. The CDR3 spans 13 residues. Here the CDR3 reads CSVTAGGEETQYF. CDR3 nucleotides: TGCAGCGTGACCGCAGGGGGCGAAGAGACCCAGTACTTC.

This clone was seen only a few times. This chain joins TRBV7-2 and TRBJ2-7, with D unclear. The germline V and J ends were trimmed by 6 bases and 2 bases, with 14 bases remaining between them. CDR3 length equals 14 residues. The V gene's germline CDR1 is SGHTA and CDR2 FQGNSA. The chain's CDR3 is CASSALAETYEQYF. Written as DNA, the CDR3 is TGTGCCAGCAGTGCTCTGGCGGAGACCTACGAGCAGTACTTC.

This clone showed up just once. The chain has TRBV27 and TRBJ2-1, with 11 bases identical to TRBD1. Germline CDR1 MNHEY, CDR2 SMNVEV (reference sequence). This CDR3 is 15 amino acids long. V lost 4 bases, J lost 7 bases, and 6 bases stayed unmatched. The DNA of the CDR3 is TGTGCCAGCAGTTGGACAGGGGGCGCAAAGAATGAGCAGTTCTTC. Encoded protein: CASSWTGGAKNEQFF.

The rearrangement joins TRBV11-1 to TRBJ2-7; 11 bases map to TRBD2. The CDR3 runs to 15 residues. Germline CDR1 and CDR2: SGHAT and FQDESV (reference sequence). After removal of 5 bases from V and 2 bases from J, the junction contained 5 bases not matched to a gene. The CDR3 here is CASSPPSGGTYEQYF. Here the CDR3 DNA reads TGTGCCAGCAGCCCCCCTAGCGGGGGGACCTACGAGCAGTACTTC.

This clone showed up just a few times. The V call is TRBV5-1, the J call TRBJ1-6; 8 bases map to TRBD1. V was clipped by 0 bases and J by 6 bases; unmatched bases: 2. The CDR3 runs to 15 residues. Germline loops: CDR1 SGHRS, CDR2 YFSETQ. This CDR3 reads CASSLGGTGNSPLHF. The CDR3, as DNA: TGCGCCAGCAGCTTGGGTGGGACAGGTAATTCACCCCTCCACTTT.

The chain combines TRBV2 with TRBJ2-5, with 10 nucleotides matching TRBD1. Germline V gene sequence: CDR1 SNHLY, CDR2 FYNNEI. V shed 6 bases and J 5 bases; nucleotides not matched to a gene: 15. The CDR3 runs 17 residues. CDR3 amino acids: CASRSPGQGRGGETQYF. The CDR3 DNA sequence: TGTGCCAGCAGATCTCCGGGACAGGGGCGGGGAGGGGAGACCCAGTACTTC.